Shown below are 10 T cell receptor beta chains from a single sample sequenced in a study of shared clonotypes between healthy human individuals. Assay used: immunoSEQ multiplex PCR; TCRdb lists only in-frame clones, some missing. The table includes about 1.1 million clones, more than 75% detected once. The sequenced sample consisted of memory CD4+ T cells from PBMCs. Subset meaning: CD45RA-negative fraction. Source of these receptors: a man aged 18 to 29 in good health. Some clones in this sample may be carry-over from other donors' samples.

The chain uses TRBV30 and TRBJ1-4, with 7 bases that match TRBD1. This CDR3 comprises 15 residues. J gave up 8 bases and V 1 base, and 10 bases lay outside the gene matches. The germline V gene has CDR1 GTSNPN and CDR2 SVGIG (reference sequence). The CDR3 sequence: CAWSARGGWGEKLFF. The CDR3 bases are TGTGCCTGGAGTGCCCGAGGGGGCTGGGGGGAAAAACTGTTTTTT.

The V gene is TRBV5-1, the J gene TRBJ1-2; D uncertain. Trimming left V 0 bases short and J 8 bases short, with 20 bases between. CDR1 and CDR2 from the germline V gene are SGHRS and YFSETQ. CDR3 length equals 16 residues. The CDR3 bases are TGCGCCAGCAGCTTGGAATCCGGAACACATCTTGGGGGCTACACCTTC. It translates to CASSLESGTHLGGYTF.

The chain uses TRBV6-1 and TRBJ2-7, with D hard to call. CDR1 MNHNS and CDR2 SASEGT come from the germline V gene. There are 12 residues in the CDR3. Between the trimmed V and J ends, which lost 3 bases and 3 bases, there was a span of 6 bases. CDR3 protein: CASSDSYYEQYF. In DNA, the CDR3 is TGTGCCAGCAGTGACAGCTACTACGAGCAGTACTTC.

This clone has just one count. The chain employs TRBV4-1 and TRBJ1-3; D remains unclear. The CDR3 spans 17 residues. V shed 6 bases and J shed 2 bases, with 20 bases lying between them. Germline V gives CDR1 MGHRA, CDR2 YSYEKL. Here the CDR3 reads CASRAGTGSGTGNTIYF. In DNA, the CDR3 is TGCGCCAGCAGGGCAGGAACTGGATCTGGGACTGGAAACACCATATATTTT.

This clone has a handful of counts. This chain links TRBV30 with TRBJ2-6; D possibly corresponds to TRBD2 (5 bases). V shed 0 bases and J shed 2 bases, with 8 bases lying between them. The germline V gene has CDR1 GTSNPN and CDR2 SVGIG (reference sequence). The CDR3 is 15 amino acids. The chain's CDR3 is CAWSVPEAGANVLTF. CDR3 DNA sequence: TGTGCCTGGAGTGTACCGGAGGCTGGGGCCAACGTCCTGACTTTC.

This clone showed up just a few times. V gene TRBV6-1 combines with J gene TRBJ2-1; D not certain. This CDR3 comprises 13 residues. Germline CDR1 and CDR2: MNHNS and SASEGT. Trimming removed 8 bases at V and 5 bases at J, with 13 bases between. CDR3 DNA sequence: TGTGCCAGCCTTCAAAGTGTCCACAATGAGCAGTTCTTC. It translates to CASLQSVHNEQFF.

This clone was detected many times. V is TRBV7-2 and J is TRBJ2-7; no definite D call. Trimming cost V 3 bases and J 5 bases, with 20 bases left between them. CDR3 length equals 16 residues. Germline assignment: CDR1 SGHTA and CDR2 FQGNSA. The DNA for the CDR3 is TGTGCCAGCAGCTTGTCATCTGCAAGCGTTTACAACGAGCAGTACTTC. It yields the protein CASSLSSASVYNEQYF.

The CDR3 nucleotides read TGTGCCAGCAGACCTAATAGGGGGGCCAATGAGCAGTTCTTC. It translates to CASRPNRGANEQFF. V gene TRBV11-2 combines with J gene TRBJ2-1; D may correspond to TRBD1 or TRBD2 (6 bases each). Germline V gene lookup returns CDR1 SGHAT and CDR2 FQNNGV. Trimming pared 6 bases from V and 6 bases from J, leaving 15 bases between. The CDR3 length is 14 residues.

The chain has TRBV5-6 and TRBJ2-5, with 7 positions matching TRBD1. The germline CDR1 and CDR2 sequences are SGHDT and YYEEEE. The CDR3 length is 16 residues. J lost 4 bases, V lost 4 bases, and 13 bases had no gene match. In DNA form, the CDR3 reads TGTGCCAGCAGCGTACCCGGGACAGCGAGGAGAGAGACCCAGTACTTC. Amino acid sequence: CASSVPGTARRETQYF.

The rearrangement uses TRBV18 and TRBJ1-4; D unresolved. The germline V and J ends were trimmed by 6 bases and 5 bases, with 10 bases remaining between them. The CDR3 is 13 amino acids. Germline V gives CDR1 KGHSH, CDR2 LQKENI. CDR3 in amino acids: CASSGPGNEKLFF. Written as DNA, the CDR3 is TGTGCCAGCTCCGGGCCGGGAAATGAAAAACTGTTTTTT.